Following are 3 T cell receptor beta chains from one sample sequenced in a study of T cell responses to AZD1222 COVID-19 vaccine (dated by TCRdb to the early 2020s). Library method: the immunoSEQ multiplex PCR assay. Not all clones reach the TCRdb copy of this immuneACCESS table, which keeps in-frame sequences only. Checked studies attribute under half of the gap to unresolved V genes and leave the rest unexplained. The sample profile shows some 48,000 clones; around 86% of them were found once. The ten largest clonotypes hold 5.5% to 7% of the sample. The time point label, read with the paper, signifies: about 28 days (+/-7) after the second vaccine dose. The sequenced sample was peripheral blood, obtained 28 days after the second AZD1222 dose. The receptor set was obtained from an adult who received the AZD1222 COVID-19 vaccine.

The chain joins TRBV7-9 to TRBJ2-5; the match to TRBD2 covers 7 bases. The CDR3 is 15 residues long. CDR1 SEHNR and CDR2 FQNEAQ come from the germline V gene (reference sequence). Trimming removed 3 bases from V and 2 bases from J; junction bases left unmatched: 6. Here the CDR3 DNA reads TGTGCCAGCAGCTTTTCATTCGGGGGGCAAGAGACCCAGTACTTC. Translation: CASSFSFGGQETQYF.

This chain joins TRBV28 and TRBJ1-2; 10 positions match TRBD1. The CDR3 is 15 amino acids. Trimming at V came to 2 bases and at J to 3 bases, leaving 3 bases not matched to a gene. Germline loops: CDR1 MDHEN, CDR2 SYDVKM. The CDR3, as DNA: TGTGCCAGCAGTTTAGCGGACAGGGGGGACTATGGCTACACCTTC. Residues: CASSLADRGDYGYTF.

The genes are TRBV5-1 and TRBJ2-2, with 9 bases that match TRBD1. Germline CDR1 SGHRS, CDR2 YFSETQ. J gave up 6 bases and V 0 bases, and 9 bases lay outside the gene matches. CDR3 length equals 17 residues. This chain's CDR3 is CASSLAVGGQGSGELFF. The CDR3 DNA follows: TGCGCCAGCAGCTTGGCGGTAGGGGGACAGGGCTCCGGGGAGCTGTTTTTT.